The next 24 T cell receptor beta chains were all read from a single sample in a study of Ad26.COV2.S vaccination and SARS-CoV-2 variants. The repertoire was sequenced with immunoSEQ multiplex PCR; TCRdb's copy has only in-frame clones and lacks some. The table includes approximately 450,000 clones, 90% detected once. Treatment meaning: roughly 20 received Ad26.COV2.S at low or high dose, single or two shots; roughly five received placebo; per-sample allocation not given. Sample collection was performed on day 63 after the first vaccine or placebo injection. Sequencing used peripheral blood, obtained in a trial of Ad26.COV2.S vaccine versus placebo. The receptors come from a person aged 18-65 years who received the Ad26.COV2.S COVID-19 vaccine or a placebo.

The chain carries TRBV19 and TRBJ2-2, with TRBD2 identical over 12 bases. Germline V gene sequence: CDR1 LNHDA, CDR2 SQIVND (reference sequence). The CDR3 totals 15 residues. V shed 7 bases and J 4 bases; nucleotides not matched to a gene: 4. CDR3 loop: CASKGLAGPTGELFF. The DNA of the CDR3 is TGTGCCAGTAAAGGACTAGCGGGACCCACCGGGGAGCTGTTTTTT.

This clone was picked up many times. J is TRBJ2-1 and V is TRBV27; 9 bases are shared with TRBD1. CDR1 MNHEY and CDR2 SMNVEV come from the germline V gene (reference sequence). V shed 0 bases, J shed 7 bases, and the junction held 7 bases outside the gene matches. This CDR3 comprises 16 residues. The CDR3 protein is CASSLSGTGLVNEQFF. The CDR3 DNA follows: TGTGCCAGCAGTTTATCGGGGACAGGGTTGGTAAATGAGCAGTTCTTC.

The gene calls are TRBV25-1 and TRBJ1-2, with 7 nucleotides matching TRBD1. The germline CDR1 and CDR2 sequences are MGHDK and SYGVNS. V lost 4 bases, J lost 8 bases, and 10 bases stayed unmatched. The CDR3 has 14 amino acids. The CDR3 DNA reads as TGTGCCAGCAGTGCCCTCAGGGGGACCCAAGGCTACACCTTC. It codes for CASSALRGTQGYTF.

The chain carries TRBV6-4 and TRBJ2-2; TRBD2 is a possible D gene (5 bases). The CDR3 runs 16 residues. Trimming removed 5 bases from V and 2 bases from J, with 15 bases in between. Per the germline V gene, CDR1 is MRHNA and CDR2 is SNTAGT. The CDR3 region has the DNA TGTGCCAGCAGTCAACTTCCCAGCGGTAACACCGGGGAGCTGTTTTTT. It encodes CASSQLPSGNTGELFF.

The chain uses TRBV29-1 and TRBJ2-3; D unclear. CDR1 is SQVTM, CDR2 ANQGSEA, per germline. The CDR3 contains 13 residues. V lost 0 bases to trimming and J lost 0 bases, with 4 bases between them. The CDR3 sequence: CSVEDISTDTQYF. CDR3 bases: TGCAGCGTTGAAGATATAAGCACAGATACGCAGTATTTT.

The table lists this clone with a count of one. This chain uses TRBV19 with TRBJ1-5, with D tentatively TRBD1 (5 bases). Germline-derived CDR1 and CDR2 are LNHDA and SQIVND (reference sequence). The CDR3 runs 13 residues. V was shortened by 0 bases and J by 10 bases, with 10 bases between the two germline ends. CDR3 DNA: TGTGCCAGTAGTATAGATCGGGGGGTCCCCCAGCATTTT. Its protein product is CASSIDRGVPQHF.

This chain joins TRBV12-3 or TRBV12-4 and TRBJ2-5, with 7 bases fitting TRBD2. There are 13 residues in the CDR3. The trim removed 6 bases at V and 4 bases at J, leaving 5 bases unmatched. The CDR3 spells CASSRDYGETQYF. CDR3 DNA: TGTGCCAGCAGCCGGGACTACGGAGAGACCCAGTACTTC.

The chain couples TRBV9 to TRBJ2-7; D may be TRBD1 or TRBD2 (5 bases each). The V and J ends lost 4 bases and 0 bases respectively, with 14 bases between them. The CDR3 consists of 15 residues. In germline, CDR1 is SGDLS, CDR2 YYNGEE. The CDR3 DNA reads TGTGCCAGCAGCTTTGGGGCAGGGACCTCCTACGAGCAGTACTTC. Amino acids: CASSFGAGTSYEQYF.

This clone was detected once. The chain employs TRBV5-5 and TRBJ2-1; TRBD1 might be the D (6 bases). V dropped 8 bases and J dropped 4 bases, with 28 bases sitting between them. The CDR3 has 18 residues. Germline V CDR1 and CDR2: SGHKS, YYEKEE (reference sequence). In DNA, the CDR3 is TGTGCCAGTCAGGGGCAGGGGCGTGAGCGTGGGATTTACAATGAGCAGTTCTTC. This sequence encodes CASQGQGRERGIYNEQFF.

The CDR3 DNA follows: TGTGCCAGCAGCCCCCTAACTAGCGGGAGCCTTCCCGGGGAGCTGTTTTTT. Protein: CASSPLTSGSLPGELFF. The chain employs TRBV9 and TRBJ2-2; 11 nucleotides align to TRBD2. Trimming removed 4 bases from V and 6 bases from J; junction bases left unmatched: 11. Germline V gene data show CDR1 as SGDLS and CDR2 as YYNGEE. CDR3 size: 17 residues.

This clone turned up a few times. The rearrangement uses TRBV15 and TRBJ1-1, with TRBD1 matching 7 bases. The ends lost 4 bases at V and 4 bases at J; junction bases unmatched: 3. This CDR3 comprises 13 residues. Germline CDR1 is LNHNV and CDR2 is YYDKDF (reference sequence). This CDR3 reads CATSIQGTTEAFF. As DNA, the CDR3 is TGTGCCACCAGCATACAGGGGACCACTGAAGCTTTCTTT.

V usage is TRBV6-5 and J usage is TRBJ2-1; 8 bases map to TRBD2. V gave up 0 bases and J gave up 8 bases; unmatched junction bases: 9. This CDR3 is 16 amino acids long. Looked up from germline, CDR1 is MNHEY and CDR2 is SVGAGI. The CDR3 DNA sequence: TGTGCCAGCAGTTACTCGTTTAGCGGGAAGCAGCATGAGCAGTTCTTC. It is translated as CASSYSFSGKQHEQFF.

This sequence joins TRBV24-1 and TRBJ2-2; maybe TRBD1 (6 bases). The V end was cut by 2 bases, the J end by 7 bases, with 13 bases between. CDR3 size: 15 residues. Germline V gives CDR1 KGHDR, CDR2 SFDVKD. The CDR3 coding sequence is TGTGCCACCAGTGATTCCTCACAGGGTATCGGGGAGCTGTTTTTT. Amino acids: CATSDSSQGIGELFF.

The table lists this clone with a count of one. This rearrangement joins TRBV28 to TRBJ1-4; 10 nucleotides match TRBD1. Germline V gene lookup returns CDR1 MDHEN and CDR2 SYDVKM. Germline trimming cut 8 bases from V and 7 bases from J; bases unmatched to any gene: 7. This CDR3 contains 14 residues. The CDR3 is CASVRTGGREKLFF. The CDR3 nucleotides are TGTGCCAGCGTTCGGACAGGGGGTCGTGAAAAACTGTTTTTT.

CDR3: CASRLRVSGEQYF. The CDR3 bases are TGTGCCAGTCGGCTACGCGTTTCGGGGGAGCAGTACTTC. V and J are TRBV6-5 and TRBJ2-7, with D possibly being TRBD2 (5 bases). Germline V gene sequence: CDR1 MNHEY, CDR2 SVGAGI. The CDR3 is 13 residues long. Trimming took off 9 bases at V and 7 bases at J, with 19 bases between the two ends.

The J gene is TRBJ2-6, the V gene TRBV5-1, with 8 bases identical to TRBD1. This CDR3 spans 18 amino acids. Trimming cost V 3 bases and J 2 bases; bases outside gene matches: 10. CDR1 is SGHRS, CDR2 YFSETQ, per germline. For the CDR3, the DNA is TGCGCCAGCAGCTCGATGGACAGGGCCCCCCCTGGGGCCAACGTCCTGACTTTC. Its protein is CASSSMDRAPPGANVLTF.

The V gene is TRBV6-4, the J gene TRBJ2-2; 16 nucleotides match TRBD2. Trimming cost V 5 bases and J 4 bases; bases outside gene matches: 7. Germline V gene data show CDR1 as MRHNA and CDR2 as SNTAGT. The CDR3 loop spans 18 amino acids. The CDR3: CASSPGLAGGPGTGELFF. In DNA form, the CDR3 reads TGTGCCAGCAGTCCGGGACTAGCGGGAGGGCCTGGCACCGGGGAGCTGTTTTTT.

This clone was counted a few times. The J gene is TRBJ1-6, the V gene TRBV19, with a tentative D call TRBD1 (5 bases). Germline V gene lookup returns CDR1 LNHDA and CDR2 SQIVND (reference sequence). The CDR3 contains 13 residues. The V end lost 6 bases, the J end lost 7 bases, and 10 bases lay between the germline ends. The CDR3 protein is CASRAGNNSPLHF. CDR3 nucleotides: TGTGCCAGTAGGGCAGGGAACAATTCACCCCTCCACTTT.

Comment on this clone: The sample holds other DNA sequences that translate to the same CDR3. V is TRBV18 and J is TRBJ2-2, with 8 bases aligning to TRBD2. The germline gives CDR1 KGHSH, CDR2 LQKENI. Losses at the gene ends were 0 bases for V and 3 bases for J; bases not matched to a gene: 3. There are 16 residues in the CDR3. CDR3 amino acids: CASSPPTGGDTGELFF. CDR3 DNA sequence: TGTGCCAGCTCACCACCGACGGGAGGGGACACCGGGGAGCTGTTTTTT.

V gene TRBV6-5 combines with J gene TRBJ2-7; possibly TRBD1 or TRBD2 for D (6 bases each). The CDR3 sequence is 15 residues long. V dropped 3 bases and J dropped 2 bases, with 14 bases sitting between them. Germline values: CDR1 MNHEY, CDR2 SVGAGI. DNA for the CDR3: TGTGCCAGCAGTTATAGGGGGGTAGGGCCCTACGAGCAGTACTTC. Translated: CASSYRGVGPYEQYF.

Concerning this clone: A junction end diverges from the germline sequence, so it may reflect a read error. The chain has TRBV19 and TRBJ2-4; no firm D call. The V gene's germline CDR1 is LNHDA and CDR2 SQIVND (reference sequence). The CDR3 totals 14 residues. The CDR3 coding sequence is TGTGCCAGTAGCCCGCTTCGGGCCACAAACATTCAGTACTTC. It codes for CASSPLRATNIQYF.

This clone was observed a handful of times. V and J are TRBV28 and TRBJ2-5, with D possibly matching TRBD2 (5 bases). CDR1 and CDR2 (germline): MDHEN, SYDVKM. Deletions cut 5 bases from V and 4 bases from J, with 17 bases between. This CDR3 is built from 15 residues. This CDR3 reads CASSPHRLNRETQYF. The DNA for the CDR3 is TGTGCCAGCAGTCCACACCGACTAAACCGAGAGACCCAGTACTTC.

The table lists this clone with many counts. This chain uses TRBV5-1 with TRBJ2-1, with TRBD1 identical over 9 bases. Per germline, CDR1 SGHRS and CDR2 YFSETQ. The V gene end was trimmed by 2 bases and the J gene end by 3 bases; junction bases not matched to a gene: 9. This CDR3 contains 17 residues. CDR3 DNA: TGCGCCAGCAGCTTAGGGCTACAGGGGGCGGGCTACAATGAGCAGTTCTTC. The encoded protein is CASSLGLQGAGYNEQFF. The full variable domain, its missing parts supplied by reference TRBV5-1 and TRBJ2-1, is KAGVTQTPRYLIKTRGQQVTLSCSPISGHRSVSWYQQTPGQGLQFLFEYFSETQRNKGNFPGRFSGRQFSNSRSEMNVSTLELGDSALYLCASSLGLQGAGYNEQFFGPGTRLTVL.

The chain links TRBV6-6 to TRBJ1-6; 7 bases map to TRBD1. Trimming cost V 4 bases and J 7 bases; bases outside gene matches: 10. The CDR3 is made up of 16 amino acids. In germline, CDR1 is MNHNY, CDR2 SVGAGI (reference sequence). CDR3: CASSFRQGLQNSPLHF. The CDR3 DNA sequence: TGTGCCAGCAGTTTCAGACAGGGCCTTCAAAATTCACCCCTCCACTTT.